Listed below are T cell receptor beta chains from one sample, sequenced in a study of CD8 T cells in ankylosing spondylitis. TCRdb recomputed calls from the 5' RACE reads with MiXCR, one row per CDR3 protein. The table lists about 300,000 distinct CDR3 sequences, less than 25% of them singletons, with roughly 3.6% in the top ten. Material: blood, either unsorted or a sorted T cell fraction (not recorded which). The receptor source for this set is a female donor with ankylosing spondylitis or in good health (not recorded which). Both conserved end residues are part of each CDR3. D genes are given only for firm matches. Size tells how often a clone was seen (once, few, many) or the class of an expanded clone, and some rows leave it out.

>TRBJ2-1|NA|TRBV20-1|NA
CSATLVGEQFF
TGCAGTGCCACTCTCGTGGGGGAGCAGTTCTTC
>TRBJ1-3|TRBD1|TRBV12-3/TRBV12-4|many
CASSPRQGGSGNTIYF
TGTGCCAGCAGTCCCCGACAGGGTGGCTCTGGAAACACCATATATTTT
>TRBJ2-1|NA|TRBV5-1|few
CASSSDTNNEQFF
TGCGCCAGCAGCTCGGACACCAACAATGAGCAGTTCTTC
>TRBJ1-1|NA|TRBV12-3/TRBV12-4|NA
CASSRGPENTEALF
TGTGCCAGCAGCCGGGGACCGGAGAACACTGAAGCTCTCTTT
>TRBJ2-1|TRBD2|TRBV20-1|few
CSARAGGQGNEQFF
TGCAGTGCTAGAGCGGGAGGGCAGGGGAATGAGCAGTTCTTC
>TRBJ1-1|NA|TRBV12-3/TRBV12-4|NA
CASTLDSNTEAFF
TGTGCCAGCACCCTAGACAGTAACACTGAAGCTTTCTTT
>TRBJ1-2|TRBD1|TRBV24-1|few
CATSDSRTGLSGYTF
TGTGCCACCAGTGATTCAAGGACAGGGCTTTCCGGCTACACCTTC
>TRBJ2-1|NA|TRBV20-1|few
CSATRGRGRRGNNEQFF
TGCAGTGCAACTCGGGGGCGAGGTCGACGCGGCAACAATGAGCAGTTCTTC
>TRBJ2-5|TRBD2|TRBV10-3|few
CAISPGLAGGQETQYF
TGTGCCATCAGTCCGGGACTAGCGGGAGGGCAGGAGACCCAGTACTTC
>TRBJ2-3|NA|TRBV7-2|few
CASSLAVFRDTQYF
TGTGCCAGCAGCTTAGCGGTATTTCGGGATACGCAGTATTTT
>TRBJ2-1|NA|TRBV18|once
CASSPDGYGADSEQFF
TGTGCCAGCTCACCAGACGGGTACGGCGCGGACAGTGAGCAGTTCTTC
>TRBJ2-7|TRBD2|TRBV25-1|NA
CASSASGVGSYEQYF
TGTGCCAGCAGTGCTAGCGGGGTGGGTTCCTACGAGCAGTACTTC
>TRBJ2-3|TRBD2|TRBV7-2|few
CATRGGGTDTQYF
TGTGCCACACGGGGGGGCGGTACAGATACGCAGTATTTT
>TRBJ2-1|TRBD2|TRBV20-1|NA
CSARGGGRVQFF
TGCAGTGCTAGAGGCGGCGGGAGGGTGCAGTTCTTC
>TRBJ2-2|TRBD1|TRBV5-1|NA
CASSPGQPNTGELFF
TGCGCCAGCAGCCCGGGACAGCCCAACACCGGGGAGCTGTTTTTT
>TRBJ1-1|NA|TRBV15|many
CATSRGVRGGTEAFF
TGTGCCACCAGCAGAGGGGTGCGGGGAGGGACTGAAGCTTTCTTT
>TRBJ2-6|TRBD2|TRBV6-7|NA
CLSSGPRSGANVLTF
TGTTTATCTAGCGGGCCTCGCTCTGGGGCCAACGTCCTGACTTTC
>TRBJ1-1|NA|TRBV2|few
CASSQTNTEAFF
TGTGCCAGCAGCCAAACGAACACTGAAGCTTTCTTT
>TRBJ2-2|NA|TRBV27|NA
CASSLSPGRSTGELFF
TGTGCCAGCAGTTTATCCCCCGGACGAAGCACCGGGGAGCTGTTTTTT
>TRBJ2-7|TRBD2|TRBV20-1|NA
CSARGGLTPYEQYF
TGCAGTGCTAGGGGGGGACTAACACCTTACGAGCAGTACTTC
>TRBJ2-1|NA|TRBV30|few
CAWSPVRVVPYNEQFF
TGTGCCTGGAGCCCGGTAAGGGTGGTCCCCTACAATGAGCAGTTCTTC
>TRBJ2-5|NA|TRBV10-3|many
CAISELDREGETQYF
TGTGCCATCAGTGAGCTGGACAGGGAGGGAGAGACCCAGTACTTC
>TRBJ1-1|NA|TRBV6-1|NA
CASRVEGNTEAFF
TGTGCCAGCAGGGTTGAGGGAAACACTGAAGCTTTCTTT
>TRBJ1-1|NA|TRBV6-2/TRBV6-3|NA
CASSYGGGTAFF
TGTGCCAGCAGTTACGGAGGGGGGACGGCTTTCTTT
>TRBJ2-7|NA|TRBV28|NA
CASSFVREQYF
TGTGCCAGCAGTTTTGTCCGGGAGCAGTACTTC
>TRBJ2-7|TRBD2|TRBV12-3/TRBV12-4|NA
CASSWLAGDYEQYF
TGTGCCAGCAGTTGGCTAGCGGGAGACTACGAGCAGTACTTC